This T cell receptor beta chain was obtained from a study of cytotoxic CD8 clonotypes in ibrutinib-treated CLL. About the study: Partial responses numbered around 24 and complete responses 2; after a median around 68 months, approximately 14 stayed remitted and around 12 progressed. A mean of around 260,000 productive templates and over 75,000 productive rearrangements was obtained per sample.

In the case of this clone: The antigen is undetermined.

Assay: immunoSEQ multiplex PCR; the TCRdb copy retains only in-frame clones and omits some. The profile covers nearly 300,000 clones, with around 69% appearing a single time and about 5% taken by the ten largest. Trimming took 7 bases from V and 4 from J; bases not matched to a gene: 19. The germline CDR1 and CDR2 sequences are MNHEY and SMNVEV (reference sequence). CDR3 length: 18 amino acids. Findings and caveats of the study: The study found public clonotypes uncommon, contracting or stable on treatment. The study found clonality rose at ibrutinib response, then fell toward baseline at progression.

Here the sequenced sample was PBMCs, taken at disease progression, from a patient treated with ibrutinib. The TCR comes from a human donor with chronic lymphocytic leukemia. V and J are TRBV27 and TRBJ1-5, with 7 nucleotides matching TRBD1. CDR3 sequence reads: CASKLQGRDSRINQPQHF. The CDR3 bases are TGTGCCAGCAAATTACAAGGCCGGGACAGTCGAATTAATCAGCCCCAGCATTTT.